These 3 T cell receptor beta chains were all obtained from the same sample, sequenced in a study of blood T cell repertoires in COVID-19. Using immunoSEQ multiplex PCR, the repertoire was profiled, and TCRdb retains in-frame clones only, with some absent. This sample has some 280,000 clones, with 89% found just once. The specimen was peripheral blood. The receptors shown here come from a woman aged 55-70 years with acute or convalescent COVID-19.

This clone was observed once. This chain uses TRBV6-5 with TRBJ2-3; D is possibly TRBD2 (5 bases). Deletions cut 0 bases from V and 5 bases from J, with 12 bases between. This CDR3 region has 15 residues. CDR1 and CDR2 from the germline V gene are MNHEY and SVGAGI. CDR3 coding DNA: TGTGCCAGCAGTTACTCAGGGCTAGCAAGAGATACGCAGTATTTT. It is translated as CASSYSGLARDTQYF.

In DNA, the CDR3 is TGTGCCAGCAGTAACAGGGGACAGGCACAAGAGACCCAGTACTTC. Protein product: CASSNRGQAQETQYF. This chain uses TRBV6-5 with TRBJ2-5, with 8 positions matching TRBD1. The CDR3 is 15 residues long. Per germline, CDR1 MNHEY and CDR2 SVGAGI. Trimming removed 5 bases from V and 2 bases from J; junction bases left unmatched: 7.

The chain uses TRBV29-1 and TRBJ2-1, with 8 bases that match TRBD1. After removal of 5 bases from V and 6 bases from J, the junction contained 9 bases not matched to a gene. The CDR3 extends over 14 amino acids. Germline-derived CDR1 and CDR2 are SQVTM and ANQGSEA. CDR3 residues: CSVSGGTGINEQFF. CDR3 sequence (DNA): TGCAGCGTTTCAGGGGGCACGGGGATCAATGAGCAGTTCTTC.